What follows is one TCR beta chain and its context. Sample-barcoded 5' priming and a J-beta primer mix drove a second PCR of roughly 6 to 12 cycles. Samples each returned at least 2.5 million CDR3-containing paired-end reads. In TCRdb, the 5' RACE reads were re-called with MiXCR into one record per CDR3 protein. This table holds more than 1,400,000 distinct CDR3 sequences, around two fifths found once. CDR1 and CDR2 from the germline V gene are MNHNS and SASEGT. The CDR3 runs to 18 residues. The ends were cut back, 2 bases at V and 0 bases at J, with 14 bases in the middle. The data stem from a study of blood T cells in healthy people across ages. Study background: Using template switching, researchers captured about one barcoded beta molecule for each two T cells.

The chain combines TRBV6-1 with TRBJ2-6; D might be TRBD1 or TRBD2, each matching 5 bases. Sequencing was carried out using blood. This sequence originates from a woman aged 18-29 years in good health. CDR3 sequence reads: CASSEIGTHSSGANVLTF. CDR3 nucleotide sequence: TGTGCCAGCAGTGAAATTGGGACGCACAGCTCTGGGGCCAACGTCCTGACTTTC.